The clone carrying this T cell receptor beta chain has only a few counts. The target antigen is unknown. Whenever a sample was processed, at least 6 million PBMCs were isolated. Between the trimmed V and J ends, which lost 3 bases and 7 bases, there was a span of 13 bases. CDR3 length: 14 amino acids. Germline V CDR1 and CDR2: SGHTA, FQGNSA. Next came a second PCR, run for about 6 to 12 cycles, which used a sample-barcoded 5' primer along with a J-beta primer mix. TCRdb re-derived calls from the 5' RACE reads in MiXCR, one entry per CDR3 protein. The profile shows 750,000 to 950,000 distinct CDR3 sequences, approximately 32% of them singletons. This entry comes from a study of blood T cells in healthy people across ages. Study outcomes and limitations: Higher diversity, along with more naive CD4+ cells, distinguished long-lived donors from aged donors. The recorded TCR beta diversity per million T cells decreased in a roughly linear manner with age.

The sample also formed part of further work on T cells of mothers and their children. That paper adds: Comparable shaping of TCR recombination output by thymic selection was observed in related and unrelated pairs.

The chain employs TRBV7-2 and TRBJ2-1; D gene ambiguous. The TCR was taken from a middle-aged woman in good health. Sequencing was carried out using blood. CDR3 DNA sequence: TGTGCCAGCAGCTTCAGCCCTGGGGTAAATGAGCAGTTCTTC. It codes for CASSFSPGVNEQFF.